This T cell receptor beta chain was sequenced for a study of blood T cells in healthy people across ages. Details on this clonotype: The antigen is unknown.

Findings of the study overall: The long-lived group displayed more naive CD4+ cells, plus higher diversity, than the aged donors did.

Primers used in a second PCR of roughly 6 to 12 cycles were a sample-barcoded 5' primer and a J-beta primer mix. MiXCR, applied by TCRdb to the 5' RACE reads, yields one record per CDR3 protein. The sample holds about 900,000 distinct CDR3 sequences, around 49% seen once. With 0 bases clipped from V and 0 bases from J, the junction kept 6 bases outside the gene matches. The V gene's germline CDR1 is SGHRS and CDR2 YFSETQ. The CDR3 extends over 17 amino acids. What was sequenced was blood. This chain joins TRBV5-1 and TRBJ1-1; 9 bases line up with TRBD1. The sequence was collected from a man aged 30 to 39 in good health. CDR3 region: CASSLGGTGRVNTEAFF. The CDR3 DNA reads TGCGCCAGCAGCTTGGGTGGGACAGGGAGGGTGAACACTGAAGCTTTCTTT. The whole variable domain, remainder taken from reference TRBV5-1 and TRBJ1-1, is KAGVTQTPRYLIKTRGQQVTLSCSPISGHRSVSWYQQTPGQGLQFLFEYFSETQRNKGNFPGRFSGRQFSNSRSEMNVSTLELGDSALYLCASSLGGTGRVNTEAFFGQGTRLTVV.